The 14 T cell receptor beta chains below were found in one sample sequenced in a study of blood T cell repertoires in COVID-19. The assay was immunoSEQ multiplex PCR, and TCRdb's table has in-frame clones only and misses some. The sample contains a few hundred thousand clones, approximately 86% of which appear only once. Sequencing input: PBMCs or T cells enriched from blood (not recorded which). Every receptor here comes from a woman aged 55-70 years who had recovered from COVID-19.

The chain links TRBV9 to TRBJ1-2; 7 bases align to TRBD1. V was pared by 8 bases and J by 4 bases, with 5 bases of the junction left unmatched. The CDR3 loop spans 12 amino acids. Germline V lookup: CDR1 SGDLS, CDR2 YYNGEE. CDR3 in DNA: TGTGCCAGTAACAGGGGCGGCTATGGCTACACCTTC. This gives the protein CASNRGGYGYTF.

Written as DNA, the CDR3 is TGTGCCAGCTCACCACTAGCGGGGGGGCAAGATACGCAGTATTTT. Its protein product is CASSPLAGGQDTQYF. The chain uses TRBV18 and TRBJ2-3, with 11 bases that match TRBD2. This CDR3 has 15 amino acids. Germline V gives CDR1 KGHSH, CDR2 LQKENI. The J segment lost 5 bases and the V segment lost 1 base, leaving 2 bases of the junction unmatched.

J is TRBJ1-3 and V is TRBV5-5, with a weak D call TRBD1 (6 bases). This CDR3 is 14 amino acids long. CDR1 and CDR2 from the germline V gene are SGHKS and YYEKEE (reference sequence). V dropped 4 bases and J dropped 2 bases, with 10 bases sitting between them. CDR3 loop: CASSLGGTGNTIYF. The DNA for the CDR3 is TGTGCCAGCAGCCTAGGGGGAACTGGAAACACCATATATTTT.

This clone has only a few counts. The chain is built from TRBV3-1 (or the pseudogene TRBV3-2) and TRBJ1-2; 10 nucleotides match TRBD1. The CDR3 runs 15 residues. The trim removed 4 bases at V and 3 bases at J, leaving 5 bases unmatched. Germline V lookup: CDR1 LGHDT, CDR2 YNNKEL (reference sequence). CDR3 nucleotide sequence: TGTGCCAGCAGCCCCGGGACAGGGGATTACTATGGCTACACCTTC. Translated, it gives CASSPGTGDYYGYTF.

This chain connects TRBV24-1 to TRBJ2-1; a possible D gene is TRBD2 (5 bases). Germline V gene lookup returns CDR1 KGHDR and CDR2 SFDVKD. The CDR3 is 14 amino acids. V dropped 2 bases and J dropped 6 bases, with 10 bases sitting between them. The CDR3, as DNA: TGTGCCACCAGTGATTCGCCGGGGAGCAATGAGCAGTTCTTC. Its protein is CATSDSPGSNEQFF.

This chain links TRBV29-1 with TRBJ1-1; D uncertain. The germline V gene has CDR1 SQVTM and CDR2 ANQGSEA. The V end was cut by 8 bases, the J end by 6 bases, with 7 bases between. This CDR3 is 9 amino acids long. CDR3 bases: TGCAGCTGTTGGCCTGAAGCTTTCTTT. Translating gives CSCWPEAFF.

The gene calls are TRBV18 and TRBJ2-7; tentative D call: TRBD2 (5 bases). The germline V gene encodes CDR1 KGHSH and CDR2 LQKENI. The CDR3 is 14 residues long. Trimming took off 2 bases at V and 0 bases at J, with 8 bases between the two ends. The chain's CDR3 is CASSPAGGSYEQYF. In DNA form, the CDR3 reads TGTGCCAGCTCACCAGCGGGCGGCTCCTACGAGCAGTACTTC. The full variable domain, in which reference TRBV18 and TRBJ2-7 provide the parts outside the CDR3, is NAGVMQNPRHLVRRRGQEARLRCSPMKGHSHVYWYRQLPEEGLKFMVYLQKENIIDESGMPKERFSAEFPKEGPSILRIQQVVRGDSAAYFCASSPAGGSYEQYFGPGTRLTVT.

The V and J genes are TRBV10-3 and TRBJ2-7; D is undetermined. The germline gives CDR1 ENHRY, CDR2 SYGVKD. Trimming took off 0 bases at V and 6 bases at J, with 9 bases between the two ends. The CDR3 sequence is 13 residues long. The CDR3 DNA sequence: TGTGCCATCAGTGAGTCGATTTACTCCGAGCAGTACGTC. Protein sequence: CAISESIYSEQYV.

The chain carries TRBV18 and TRBJ1-3, with a possible D match to TRBD1 (6 bases). Per germline, CDR1 KGHSH and CDR2 LQKENI. V lost 3 bases and J lost 4, with 19 bases in between. The CDR3 contains 17 residues. The CDR3 sequence is CASSPFKTGQSGNTIYF. Here the CDR3 DNA reads TGTGCCAGCTCACCGTTCAAGACAGGCCAGTCCGGAAACACCATATATTTT.

The chain is built from TRBV7-8 and TRBJ2-2; 9 bases align to TRBD2. Looked up from germline, CDR1 is SGHVS and CDR2 is FQNEAQ. There are 18 residues in the CDR3. V trimming: 1 base; J trimming: 6 bases; junction bases outside the gene matches: 12. CDR3 sequence (DNA): TGTGCCAGCAGCTTAGTATATTTGGCGGGGGGGCTCCCCGGGGAGCTGTTTTTT. It is translated as CASSLVYLAGGLPGELFF.

The V gene is TRBV28, the J gene TRBJ2-1; 8 positions agree with TRBD2. The CDR3 sequence is 14 residues long. V lost 4 bases and J lost 7; bases outside the gene matches: 6. Germline V gene sequence: CDR1 MDHEN, CDR2 SYDVKM. The CDR3 DNA sequence: TGTGCCAGCAGTTCCCCGGGACTAGTGAATGAGCAGTTCTTC. Its protein is CASSSPGLVNEQFF. Variable domain in full (rest from reference TRBV28 and TRBJ2-1): DVKVTQSSRYLVKRTGEKVFLECVQDMDHENMFWYRQDPGLGLRLIYFSYDVKMKEKGDIPEGYSVSREKKERFSLILESASTNQTSMYLCASSSPGLVNEQFFGPGTRLTVL.

The V and J genes are TRBV10-1 and TRBJ2-2, with 7 bases that match TRBD1. The ends lost 4 bases at V and 10 bases at J; junction bases unmatched: 3. CDR3 length equals 12 residues. Germline CDR1 and CDR2: WNHNN and SYGVQD (reference sequence). This CDR3 is CASSAGQEELFF. The DNA for the CDR3 is TGCGCCAGCAGTGCCGGACAGGAGGAGCTGTTTTTT.

The V call is TRBV5-1, the J call TRBJ2-3; the match to TRBD1 covers 8 bases. V dropped 4 bases and J dropped 0; count of bases not matched to a gene: 4. This CDR3 is built from 15 residues. In germline, CDR1 is SGHRS, CDR2 YFSETQ. For the CDR3, the DNA is TGCGCCAGCAGCGAGGACAGGGCAAGCACAGATACGCAGTATTTT. Translated: CASSEDRASTDTQYF.

This clone has more than one count but fewer than ten. This chain uses TRBV19 with TRBJ1-1, with 8 bases identical to TRBD1. This CDR3 comprises 15 residues. The junction had 4 bases not matched to a gene; V was cut back by 1 base and J by 3 bases. Germline V gives CDR1 LNHDA, CDR2 SQIVND (reference sequence). CDR3 coding DNA: TGTGCCAGTAGTATAGTTGGACAGGGATACACTGAAGCTTTCTTT. As protein: CASSIVGQGYTEAFF.